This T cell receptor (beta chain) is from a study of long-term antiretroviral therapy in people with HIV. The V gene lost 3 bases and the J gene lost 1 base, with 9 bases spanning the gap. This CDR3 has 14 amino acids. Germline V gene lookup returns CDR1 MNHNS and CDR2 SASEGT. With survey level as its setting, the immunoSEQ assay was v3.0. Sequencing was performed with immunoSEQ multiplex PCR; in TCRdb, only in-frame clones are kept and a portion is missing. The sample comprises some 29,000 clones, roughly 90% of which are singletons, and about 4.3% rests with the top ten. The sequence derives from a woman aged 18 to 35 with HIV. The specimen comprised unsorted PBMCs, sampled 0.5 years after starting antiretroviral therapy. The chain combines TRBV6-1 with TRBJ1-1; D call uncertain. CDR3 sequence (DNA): TGTGCCAGCAGTGAGCGGACGGGGAACACTGAAGCTTTCTTT. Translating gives CASSERTGNTEAFF.